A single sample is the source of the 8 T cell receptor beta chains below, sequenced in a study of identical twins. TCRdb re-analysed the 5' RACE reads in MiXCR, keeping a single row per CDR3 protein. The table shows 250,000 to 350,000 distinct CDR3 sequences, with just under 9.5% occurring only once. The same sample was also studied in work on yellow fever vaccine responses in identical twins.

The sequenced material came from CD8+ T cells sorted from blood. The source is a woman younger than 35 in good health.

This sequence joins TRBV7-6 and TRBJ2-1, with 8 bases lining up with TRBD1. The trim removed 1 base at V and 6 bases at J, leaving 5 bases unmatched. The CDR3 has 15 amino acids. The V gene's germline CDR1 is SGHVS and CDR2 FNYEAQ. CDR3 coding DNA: TGTGCCAGCAGCTTAGGGACAGGGTTCTTCAATGAGCAGTTCTTC. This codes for CASSLGTGFFNEQFF.

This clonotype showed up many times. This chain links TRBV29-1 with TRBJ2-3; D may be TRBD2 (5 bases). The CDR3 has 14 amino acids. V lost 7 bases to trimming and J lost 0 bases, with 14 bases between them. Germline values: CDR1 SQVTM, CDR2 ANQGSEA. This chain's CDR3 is CSAIRESSTDTQYF. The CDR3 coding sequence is TGCAGCGCCATTAGGGAGTCTAGCACAGATACGCAGTATTTT.

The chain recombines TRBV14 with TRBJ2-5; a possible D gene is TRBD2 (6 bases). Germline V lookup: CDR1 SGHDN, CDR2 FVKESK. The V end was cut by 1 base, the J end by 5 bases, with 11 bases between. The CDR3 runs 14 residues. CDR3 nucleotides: TGTGCCAGCAGCCAAGTAGTGGAGGGGGAGACCCAGTACTTC. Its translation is CASSQVVEGETQYF.

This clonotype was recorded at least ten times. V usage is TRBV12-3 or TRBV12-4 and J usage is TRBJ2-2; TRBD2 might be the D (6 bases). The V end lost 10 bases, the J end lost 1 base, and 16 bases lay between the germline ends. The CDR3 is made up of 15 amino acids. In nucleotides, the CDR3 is TGTGCCACCCCATTGGGGGGAAAGAACACCGGGGAGCTGTTTTTT. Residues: CATPLGGKNTGELFF.

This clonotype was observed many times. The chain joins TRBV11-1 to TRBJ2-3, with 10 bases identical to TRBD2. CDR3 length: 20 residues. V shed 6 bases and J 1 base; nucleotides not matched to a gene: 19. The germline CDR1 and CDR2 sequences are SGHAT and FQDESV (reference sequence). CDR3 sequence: CASRAFIRLAGVLGTDTQYF. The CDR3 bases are TGTGCCAGCAGAGCTTTTATCCGCCTAGCGGGAGTTTTGGGCACAGATACGCAGTATTTT. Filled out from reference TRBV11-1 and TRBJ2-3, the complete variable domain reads EAEVAQSPRYKITEKSQAVAFWCDPISGHATLYWYRQILGQGPELLVQFQDESVVDDSQLPKDRFSAERLKGVDSTLKIQPAELGDSAMYLCASRAFIRLAGVLGTDTQYFGPGTRLTVL.

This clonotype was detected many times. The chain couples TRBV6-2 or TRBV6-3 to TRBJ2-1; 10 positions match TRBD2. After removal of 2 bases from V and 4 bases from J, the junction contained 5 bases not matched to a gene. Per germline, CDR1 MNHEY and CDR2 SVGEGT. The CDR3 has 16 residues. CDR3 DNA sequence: TGTGCCAGCAGTTACCCCAGACTAGCGGGTTACAATGAGCAGTTCTTC. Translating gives CASSYPRLAGYNEQFF.

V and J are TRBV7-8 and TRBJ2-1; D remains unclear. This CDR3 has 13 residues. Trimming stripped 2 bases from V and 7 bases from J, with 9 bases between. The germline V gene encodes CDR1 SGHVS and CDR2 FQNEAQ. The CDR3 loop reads CASSLRNRNEQFF. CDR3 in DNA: TGTGCCAGCAGCTTAAGGAACAGAAATGAGCAGTTCTTC.

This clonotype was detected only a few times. The CDR3 DNA reads TGCGCCAGCAGCCAAGATGGAGGCGAAGATGTGCCCGATGAGCAGTTCTTC. Amino acids: CASSQDGGEDVPDEQFF. This chain joins TRBV4-3 and TRBJ2-1; TRBD2 might be the D (5 bases). CDR1 is LGHNA, CDR2 YSLEER, per germline. The V gene lost 0 bases and the J gene lost 8 bases, with 20 bases spanning the gap. The CDR3 extends over 17 amino acids.